Below are 24 T cell receptor beta chains sequenced from a single sample in a study of T-cell reconstitution after alpha-beta-depleted transplantation in children. For these receptors, no antigen is known. This sample's TCRbeta library carried unique molecular identifier barcodes. TCRdb used MiXCR to reprocess the PCR reads, holding one entry per CDR3 protein. Of 30,000 to 40,000 distinct CDR3 sequences in the sample, about 7% were seen once. Study observations and caveats: Alpha-beta T cells about two months after transplant reportedly derived from several hundred expanded graft clones.

The material sequenced was peripheral blood, taken 60 days after TCRalphabeta/CD19-depleted stem cell transplant. The receptors originated from a child younger than two who had a stem cell transplant for acute myeloid leukemia, so the T cells may come from the graft donor.

In this sample, this clonotype turned up many times. This chain links TRBV18 with TRBJ1-6; no reliable D call. The CDR3 covers 15 residues. Trimming cost V 6 bases and J 0 bases, with 9 bases left between them. Germline-derived CDR1 and CDR2 are KGHSH and LQKENI. CDR3 protein: CASSLLLSYNSPLHF. In nucleotides, the CDR3 is TGTGCCAGCTCGCTGCTCCTCTCCTATAATTCACCCCTCCACTTT. The variable domain in full, completed from reference TRBV18 and TRBJ1-6, reads NAGVMQNPRHLVRRRGQEARLRCSPMKGHSHVYWYRQLPEEGLKFMVYLQKENIIDESGMPKERFSAEFPKEGPSILRIQQVVRGDSAAYFCASSLLLSYNSPLHFGNGTRLTVT.

This chain links TRBV19 with TRBJ2-1; 8 nucleotides line up with TRBD2. The ends lost 6 bases at V and 8 bases at J; junction bases unmatched: 12. The CDR3 length is 15 residues. The germline CDR1 and CDR2 sequences are LNHDA and SQIVND (reference sequence). CDR3 nucleotide sequence: TGTGCCAGTAGCCCTCCAAGCGGGAGAGTCTATGAGCAGTTCTTC. It translates to CASSPPSGRVYEQFF.

This clonotype was seen repeatedly, ten times or more. The chain carries TRBV7-2 and TRBJ2-1; D remains unclear. The CDR3 runs to 15 residues. The V end was cut by 3 bases, the J end by 6 bases, with 15 bases between. Germline V CDR1 and CDR2: SGHTA, FQGNSA. CDR3 in DNA: TGTGCCAGCAGCTTTTCCCGTGACTCGTTCAATGAGCAGTTCTTC. As protein: CASSFSRDSFNEQFF.

This clonotype came up many times. The rearrangement links TRBV4-1 to TRBJ1-6, with D unclear. The CDR3 is made up of 21 amino acids. From germline, CDR1 is MGHRA and CDR2 YSYEKL. With 0 bases removed from V and 1 base from J, the gap between germline ends came to 22 bases. The CDR3 loop reads CASSQEIADFTLRSYNSPLHF. The CDR3 coding sequence is TGCGCCAGCAGCCAAGAGATTGCAGATTTTACTTTGAGATCCTATAATTCACCCCTCCACTTT.

This clonotype was found many times. The rearrangement joins TRBV10-3 to TRBJ1-1; D remains unclear. This CDR3 has 11 amino acids. Germline V gene lookup returns CDR1 ENHRY and CDR2 SYGVKD. V was pared by 2 bases and J by 5 bases, with 3 bases between. DNA for the CDR3: TGTGCCATCAGTGAGGGAACTGAAGCTTTCTTT. Residues: CAISEGTEAFF.

This clonotype was seen at least ten times. The chain recombines TRBV28 with TRBJ2-7; TRBD1 aligns across 9 bases. This CDR3 comprises 16 residues. The germline CDR1 and CDR2 sequences are MDHEN and SYDVKM. J was trimmed by 4 bases and V by 6 bases; bases with no gene match: 13. CDR3 DNA sequence: TGTGCCAGCAGCACGATTCTGGGACAGGGTCCTTACGAGCAGTACTTC. Amino acids: CASSTILGQGPYEQYF.

This clonotype was seen many times. The chain recombines TRBV7-9 with TRBJ2-5; 14 bases map to TRBD2. CDR1 SEHNR and CDR2 FQNEAQ come from the germline V gene (reference sequence). J was trimmed by 0 bases and V by 1 base; bases with no gene match: 10. The CDR3 covers 20 residues. The CDR3 loop is CASSLEWTSGRPRYQETQYF. CDR3 nucleotides: TGTGCCAGCAGCTTAGAGTGGACTAGCGGGAGGCCACGCTACCAAGAGACCCAGTACTTC. The complete variable domain, with remaining parts taken from reference TRBV7-9 and TRBJ2-5, reads DTGVSQNPRHKITKRGQNVTFRCDPISEHNRLYWYRQTLGQGPEFLTYFQNEAQLEKSRLLSDRFSAERPKGSFSTLEIQRTEQGDSAMYLCASSLEWTSGRPRYQETQYFGPGTRLLVL.

This clonotype was detected many times. The chain is built from TRBV6-2 or TRBV6-3 and TRBJ1-5; 9 bases align to TRBD1. CDR1 and CDR2 (germline): MNHEY, SVGEGT. This CDR3 has 14 residues. Trimming took 6 bases from V and 6 from J; bases not matched to a gene: 6. This chain's CDR3 is CASRNRGQAQPQHF. The CDR3 nucleotides read TGTGCCAGCAGGAACAGGGGGCAGGCTCAGCCCCAGCATTTT.

This clonotype was picked up many times. V is TRBV10-2 and J is TRBJ2-5, with 7 bases fitting TRBD1. Germline CDR1 reads WSHSY; CDR2 reads SAAADI. The CDR3 is made up of 17 amino acids. V trimming: 2 bases; J trimming: 5 bases; junction bases outside the gene matches: 14. The CDR3 reads CASSEPYFDRVRETQYF. The CDR3, as DNA: TGCGCCAGCAGTGAGCCTTACTTCGACAGGGTGCGGGAGACCCAGTACTTC.

This clonotype was observed many times. This rearrangement joins TRBV7-2 to TRBJ2-7, with 8 bases fitting TRBD2. The junction had 0 bases not matched to a gene; V was cut back by 1 base and J by 4 bases. The CDR3 totals 13 residues. The V gene's germline CDR1 is SGHTA and CDR2 FQGNSA. CDR3 region: CASSLGLAYEQYF. In DNA, the CDR3 is TGTGCCAGCAGCTTAGGACTAGCGTACGAGCAGTACTTC.

This clonotype appeared many times. The chain combines TRBV12-3 or TRBV12-4 with TRBJ2-1, with 7 bases that match TRBD2. The CDR3 loop spans 15 amino acids. V lost 3 bases to trimming and J lost 5 bases; unmatched junction nucleotides: 7. This chain's CDR3 is CASSFGPLADNEQFF. The CDR3 DNA sequence: TGTGCCAGCAGTTTTGGTCCTCTAGCGGACAATGAGCAGTTCTTC.

This clonotype was detected ten times or more. V and J are TRBV12-3 or TRBV12-4 and TRBJ2-2; D remains ambiguous. CDR3 length equals 13 residues. Trimming shortened V by 2 bases and J by 4 bases, and 5 bases separated the two germline ends. The CDR3 DNA is TGTGCCAGCAGTTTATTTACCACCGGGGAGCTGTTTTTT. Its translation is CASSLFTTGELFF.

Many counts were recorded for this clonotype. The chain links TRBV7-6 to TRBJ2-7; a weak D match, TRBD2 (5 bases). The germline V gene has CDR1 SGHVS and CDR2 FNYEAQ. Trimming shortened V by 2 bases and J by 1 base, and 24 bases separated the two germline ends. This CDR3 spans 19 amino acids. The CDR3 DNA sequence: TGTGCCAGCAGCTTATCCCGTACGGTGAGGGCCGGCCTTTCCTACGAGCAGTACTTC. Translation: CASSLSRTVRAGLSYEQYF.

The table lists this clonotype with many counts. The genes are TRBV7-2 and TRBJ2-3; 9 bases are shared with TRBD2. The V and J ends lost 5 bases and 7 bases, in that order; junction bases with no gene match: 10. CDR1 is SGHTA, CDR2 FQGNSA, per germline. This CDR3 has 15 amino acids. CDR3 protein: CASSTVAGVDNTQYF. Here the CDR3 DNA reads TGTGCCAGCAGCACCGTAGCGGGAGTTGACAATACGCAGTATTTT.

Many counts were recorded for this clonotype. The chain recombines TRBV7-2 with TRBJ1-1, with a possible D match to TRBD1 (6 bases). CDR1 SGHTA and CDR2 FQGNSA come from the germline V gene. The CDR3 is made up of 17 amino acids. Trimming pared 4 bases from V and 6 bases from J, leaving 24 bases between. CDR3 sequence: CASSSKRSITGIAEAFF. The DNA of the CDR3 is TGTGCCAGCAGCTCAAAGAGGTCCATAACAGGGATCGCTGAAGCTTTCTTT.

This clonotype was recorded at least ten times. V gene TRBV29-1 combines with J gene TRBJ2-5; D might be TRBD2 (6 bases). Germline V lookup: CDR1 SQVTM, CDR2 ANQGSEA. CDR3 size: 14 residues. The V end lost 4 bases, the J end lost 2 bases, and 14 bases lay between the germline ends. The chain's CDR3 is CSVGVGRLQETQYF. As DNA, the CDR3 is TGCAGCGTTGGGGTCGGGAGATTACAAGAGACCCAGTACTTC.

In its sample, this clonotype was seen many times. This chain connects TRBV27 to TRBJ2-7; the D gene is possibly TRBD1 (6 bases). CDR3 length equals 13 residues. Trimming cost V 3 bases and J 0 bases, with 6 bases left between them. Germline V gene lookup returns CDR1 MNHEY and CDR2 SMNVEV (reference sequence). CDR3 amino acids: CASSLDSSYEQYF. The CDR3 DNA sequence: TGTGCCAGCAGTTTGGACAGCTCCTACGAGCAGTACTTC.

This clonotype came up many times. The J gene is TRBJ2-4, the V gene TRBV5-1; tentative D call: TRBD2 (6 bases). The germline gives CDR1 SGHRS, CDR2 YFSETQ. The V end lost 4 bases, the J end lost 0 bases, and 11 bases lay between the germline ends. The CDR3 runs 15 residues. The CDR3 sequence is CASSDSGLAKNIQYF. The CDR3 DNA follows: TGCGCCAGCAGCGATAGCGGACTAGCCAAAAACATTCAGTACTTC.

This clonotype was seen many times. J is TRBJ2-1 and V is TRBV5-1; TRBD2 matches at 12 bases. V dropped 6 bases and J dropped 8; count of bases not matched to a gene: 6. In germline, CDR1 is SGHRS, CDR2 YFSETQ. The CDR3 runs to 14 residues. The CDR3 here is CASTPGTSGYEQFF. The CDR3 DNA reads TGCGCCAGCACCCCCGGGACTAGCGGGTATGAGCAGTTCTTC.

This clonotype has a count of ten or more. The chain recombines TRBV4-2 with TRBJ2-7, with 7 bases matching TRBD2. J lost 0 bases, V lost 4 bases, and 9 bases had no gene match. This CDR3 has 16 residues. CDR1 is LGHNA and CDR2 is YNFKEQ in the germline V gene. The CDR3 spells CASSPRLAVNSYEQYF. DNA of the CDR3: TGTGCCAGCAGCCCCCGACTAGCTGTGAACTCCTACGAGCAGTACTTC.

This clonotype was counted many times. The chain is built from TRBV29-1 and TRBJ2-7; TRBD2 agrees at 7 bases. Germline CDR1 SQVTM, CDR2 ANQGSEA. CDR3 length: 13 residues. Trimming cost V 7 bases and J 5 bases; bases outside gene matches: 11. CDR3: CSARAGGNHEQYF. The CDR3 DNA sequence: TGCAGCGCCCGGGCCGGGGGGAACCACGAGCAGTACTTC.

At least ten counts were recorded for this clonotype. The chain couples TRBV5-6 to TRBJ2-7; TRBD2 is a possible D gene (6 bases). This CDR3 has 15 amino acids. V gave up 4 bases and J gave up 3 bases, with 17 bases separating them. Looked up from germline, CDR1 is SGHDT and CDR2 is YYEEEE. The CDR3 region has the DNA TGTGCCAGCAGCAATCGTCGACGTAGCGGCTACGAGCAGTACTTC. Its translation is CASSNRRRSGYEQYF.

This clonotype was seen many times. The genes are TRBV5-1 and TRBJ2-7, with D perhaps given as TRBD1 or TRBD2 (5 bases each). V was cut by 4 bases and J by 2 bases, with 10 bases left in between. CDR1 is SGHRS and CDR2 is YFSETQ in the germline V gene. There are 13 residues in the CDR3. The DNA of the CDR3 is TGCGCCAGCAGCCCAGGGACGGCCTACGAGCAGTACTTC. Protein: CASSPGTAYEQYF.

This clonotype was seen only a few times. The genes are TRBV5-6 and TRBJ1-2; no clear D gene. The CDR3 runs to 14 residues. The V end lost 0 bases, the J end lost 6 bases, and 12 bases lay between the germline ends. From germline, CDR1 is SGHDT and CDR2 YYEEEE. The DNA of the CDR3 is TGTGCCAGCAGCTTGGCTCATCGGCCAGATGGCTACACCTTC. Protein product: CASSLAHRPDGYTF.